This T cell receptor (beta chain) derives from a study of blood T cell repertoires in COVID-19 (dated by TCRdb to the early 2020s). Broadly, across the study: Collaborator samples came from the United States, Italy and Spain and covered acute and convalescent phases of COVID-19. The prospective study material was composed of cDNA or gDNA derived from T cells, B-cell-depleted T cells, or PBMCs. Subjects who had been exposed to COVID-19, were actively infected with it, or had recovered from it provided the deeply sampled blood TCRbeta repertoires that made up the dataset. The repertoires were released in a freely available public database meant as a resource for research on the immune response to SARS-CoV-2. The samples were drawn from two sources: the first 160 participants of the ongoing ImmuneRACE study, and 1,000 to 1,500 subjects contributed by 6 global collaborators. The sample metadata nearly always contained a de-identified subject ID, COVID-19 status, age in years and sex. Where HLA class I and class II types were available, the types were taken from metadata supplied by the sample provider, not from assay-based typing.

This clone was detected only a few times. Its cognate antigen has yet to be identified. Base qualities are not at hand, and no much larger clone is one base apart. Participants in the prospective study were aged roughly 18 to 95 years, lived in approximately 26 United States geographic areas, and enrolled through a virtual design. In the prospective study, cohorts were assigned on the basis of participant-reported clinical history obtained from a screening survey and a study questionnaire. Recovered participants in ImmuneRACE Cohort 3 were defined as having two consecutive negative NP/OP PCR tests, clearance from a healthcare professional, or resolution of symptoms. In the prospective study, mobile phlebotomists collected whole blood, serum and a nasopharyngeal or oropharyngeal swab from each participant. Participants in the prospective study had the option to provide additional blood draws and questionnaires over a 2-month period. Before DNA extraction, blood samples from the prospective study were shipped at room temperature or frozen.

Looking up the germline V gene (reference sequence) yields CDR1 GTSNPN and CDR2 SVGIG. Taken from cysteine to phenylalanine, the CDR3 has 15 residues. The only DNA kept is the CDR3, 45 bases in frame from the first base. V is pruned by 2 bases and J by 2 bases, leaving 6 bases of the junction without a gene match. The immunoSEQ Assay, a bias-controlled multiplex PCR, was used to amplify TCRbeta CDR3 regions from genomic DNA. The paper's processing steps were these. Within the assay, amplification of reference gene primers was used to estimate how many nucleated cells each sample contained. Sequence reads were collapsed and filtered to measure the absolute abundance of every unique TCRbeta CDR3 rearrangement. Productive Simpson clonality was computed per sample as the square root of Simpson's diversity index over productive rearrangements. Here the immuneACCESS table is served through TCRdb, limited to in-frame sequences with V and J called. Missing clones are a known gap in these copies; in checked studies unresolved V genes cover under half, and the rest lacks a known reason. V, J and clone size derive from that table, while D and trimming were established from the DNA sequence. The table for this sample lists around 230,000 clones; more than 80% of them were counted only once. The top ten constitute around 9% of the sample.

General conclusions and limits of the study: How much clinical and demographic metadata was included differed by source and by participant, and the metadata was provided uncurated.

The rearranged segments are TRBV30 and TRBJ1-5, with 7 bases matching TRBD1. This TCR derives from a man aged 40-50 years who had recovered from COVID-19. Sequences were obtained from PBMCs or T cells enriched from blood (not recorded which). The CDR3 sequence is CAWSKGARGNQPQHF. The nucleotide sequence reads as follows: TGTGCCTGGAGTAAGGGGGCTAGGGGCAATCAGCCCCAGCATTTT.